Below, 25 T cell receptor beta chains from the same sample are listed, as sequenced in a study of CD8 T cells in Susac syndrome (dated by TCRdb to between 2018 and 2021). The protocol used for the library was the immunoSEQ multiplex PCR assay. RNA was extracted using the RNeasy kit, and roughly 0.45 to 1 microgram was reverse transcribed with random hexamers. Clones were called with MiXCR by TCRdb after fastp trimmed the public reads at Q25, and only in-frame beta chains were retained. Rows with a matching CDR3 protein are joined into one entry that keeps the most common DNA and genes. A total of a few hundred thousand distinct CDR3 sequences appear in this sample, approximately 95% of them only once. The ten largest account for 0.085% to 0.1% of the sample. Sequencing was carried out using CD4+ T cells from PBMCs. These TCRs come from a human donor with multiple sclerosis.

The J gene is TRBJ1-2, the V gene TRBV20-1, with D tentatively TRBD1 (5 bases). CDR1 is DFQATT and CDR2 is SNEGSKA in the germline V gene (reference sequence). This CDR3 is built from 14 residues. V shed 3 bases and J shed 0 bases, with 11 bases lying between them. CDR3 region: CSASLGRPNYGYTF. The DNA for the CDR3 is TGCAGTGCTAGCTTGGGACGGCCTAACTATGGCTACACCTTC.

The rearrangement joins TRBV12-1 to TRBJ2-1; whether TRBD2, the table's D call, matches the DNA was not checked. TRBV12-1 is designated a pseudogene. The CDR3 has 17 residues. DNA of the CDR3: TGTGCCAGCAGCCTCACTAGCGGGGGAGACTCCTACAATGAGCAGTTCTTC. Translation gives CASSLTSGGDSYNEQFF.

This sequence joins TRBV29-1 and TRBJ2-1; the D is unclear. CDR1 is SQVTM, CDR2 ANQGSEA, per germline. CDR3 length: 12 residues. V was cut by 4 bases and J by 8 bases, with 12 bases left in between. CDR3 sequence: CSVVAELYEQFF. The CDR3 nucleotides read TGCAGCGTTGTGGCAGAACTTTATGAGCAGTTCTTC.

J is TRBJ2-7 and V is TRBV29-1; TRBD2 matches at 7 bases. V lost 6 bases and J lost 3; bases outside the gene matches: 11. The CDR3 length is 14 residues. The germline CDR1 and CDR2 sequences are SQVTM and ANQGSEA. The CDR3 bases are TGCAGCGTCAAGCGGGACCTAACTAGCTACGAGCAGTACTTC. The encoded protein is CSVKRDLTSYEQYF.

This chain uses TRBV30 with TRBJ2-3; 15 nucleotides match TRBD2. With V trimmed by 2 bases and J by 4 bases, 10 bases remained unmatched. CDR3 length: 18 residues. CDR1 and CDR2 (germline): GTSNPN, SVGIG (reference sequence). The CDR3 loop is CAWSIWTSGRASADTQYF. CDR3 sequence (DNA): TGTGCCTGGAGTATCTGGACTAGCGGGAGGGCCTCGGCAGATACGCAGTATTTT.

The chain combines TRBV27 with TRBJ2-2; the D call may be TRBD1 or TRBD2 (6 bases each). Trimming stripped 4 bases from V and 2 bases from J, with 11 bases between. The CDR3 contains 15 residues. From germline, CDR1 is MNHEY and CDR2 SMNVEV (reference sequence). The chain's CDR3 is CASSSPGANTGELFF. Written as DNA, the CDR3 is TGTGCCAGCAGTTCCCCGGGGGCTAACACCGGGGAGCTGTTTTTT.

The CDR3, as DNA: TGCAGTGCTCTCGGCGGGGCAGGGGTGTACAATGAGCAGTTCTTC. Protein: CSALGGAGVYNEQFF. The V and J genes are TRBV20-1 and TRBJ2-1; D is perhaps TRBD1 or TRBD2 (6 bases each). Germline CDR1 is DFQATT and CDR2 is SNEGSKA (reference sequence). CDR3 length: 15 amino acids. The germline V and J ends were trimmed by 5 bases and 4 bases, with 18 bases remaining between them.

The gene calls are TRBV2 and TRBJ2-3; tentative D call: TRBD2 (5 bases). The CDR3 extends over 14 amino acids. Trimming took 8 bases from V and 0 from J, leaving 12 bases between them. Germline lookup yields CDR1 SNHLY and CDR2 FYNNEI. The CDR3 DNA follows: TGTGCCAGCCTTACGGTAGCGAGCACAGATACGCAGTATTTT. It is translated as CASLTVASTDTQYF.

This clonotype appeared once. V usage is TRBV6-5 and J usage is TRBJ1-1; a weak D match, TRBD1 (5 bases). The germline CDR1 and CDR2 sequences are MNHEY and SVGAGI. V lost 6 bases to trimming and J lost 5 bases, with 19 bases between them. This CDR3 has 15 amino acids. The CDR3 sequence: CASSRMVGAFTEAFF. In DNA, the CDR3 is TGTGCCAGCAGCAGGATGGTTGGGGCTTTTACTGAAGCTTTCTTT.

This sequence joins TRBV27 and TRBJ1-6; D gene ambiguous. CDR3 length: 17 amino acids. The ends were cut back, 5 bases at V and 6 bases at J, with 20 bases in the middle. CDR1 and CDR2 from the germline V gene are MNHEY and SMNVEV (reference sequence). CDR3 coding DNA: TGTGCCAGCAGTAAGTTGGCTCTGTATGAAGTTAATTCACCCCTCCACTTT. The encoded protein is CASSKLALYEVNSPLHF.

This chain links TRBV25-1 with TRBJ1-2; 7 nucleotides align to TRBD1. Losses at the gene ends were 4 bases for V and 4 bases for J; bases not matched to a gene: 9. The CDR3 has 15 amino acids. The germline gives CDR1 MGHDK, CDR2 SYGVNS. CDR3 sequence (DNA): TGTGCCAGCAGTGGACAGGGAATCCGGGTCTATGGCTACACCTTC. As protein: CASSGQGIRVYGYTF.

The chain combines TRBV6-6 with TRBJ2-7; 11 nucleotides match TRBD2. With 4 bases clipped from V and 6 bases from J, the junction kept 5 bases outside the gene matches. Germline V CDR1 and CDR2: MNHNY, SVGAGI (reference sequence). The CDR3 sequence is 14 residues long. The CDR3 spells CASSLAGGRSEQYF. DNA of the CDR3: TGTGCCAGCAGTTTAGCGGGGGGGAGGTCCGAGCAGTACTTC.

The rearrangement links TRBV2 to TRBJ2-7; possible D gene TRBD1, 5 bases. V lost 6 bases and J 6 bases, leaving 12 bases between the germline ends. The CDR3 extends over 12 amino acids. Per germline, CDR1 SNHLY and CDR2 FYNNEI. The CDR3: CASSRAPTEQYF. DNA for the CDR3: TGTGCCAGCAGCAGGGCCCCAACCGAGCAGTACTTC.

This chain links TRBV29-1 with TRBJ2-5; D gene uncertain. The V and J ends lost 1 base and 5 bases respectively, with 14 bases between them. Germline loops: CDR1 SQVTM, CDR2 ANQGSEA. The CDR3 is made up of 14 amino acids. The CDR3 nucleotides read TGCAGCGTTGAAGGTCTCGGATCGTCGGAGACCCAGTACTTC. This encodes CSVEGLGSSETQYF. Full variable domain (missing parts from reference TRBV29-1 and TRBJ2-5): SAVISQKPSRDICQRGTSLTIQCQVDSQVTMMFWYRQQPGQSLTLIATANQGSEATYESGFVIDKFPISRPNLTFSTLTVSNMSPEDSSIYLCSVEGLGSSETQYFGPGTRLLVL.

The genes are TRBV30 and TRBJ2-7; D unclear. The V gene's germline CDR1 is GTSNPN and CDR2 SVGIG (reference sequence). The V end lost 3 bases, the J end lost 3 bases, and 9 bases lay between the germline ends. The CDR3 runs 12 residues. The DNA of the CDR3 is TGTGCCTGGAGACTCCTTAACTACGAGCAGTACTTC. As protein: CAWRLLNYEQYF. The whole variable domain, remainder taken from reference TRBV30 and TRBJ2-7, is SQTIHQWPATLVQPVGSPLSLECTVEGTSNPNLYWYRQAAGRGLQLLFYSVGIGQISSEVPQNLSASRPQDRQFILSSKKLLLSDSGFYLCAWRLLNYEQYFGPGTRLTVT.

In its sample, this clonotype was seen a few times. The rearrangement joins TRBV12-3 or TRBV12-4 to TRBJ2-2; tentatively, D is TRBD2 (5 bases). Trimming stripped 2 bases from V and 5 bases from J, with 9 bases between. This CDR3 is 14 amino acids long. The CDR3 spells CASSLSGRTGELFF. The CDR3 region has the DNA TGTGCCAGCAGTTTATCGGGGAGAACCGGGGAGCTGTTTTTT.

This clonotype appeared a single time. Written as DNA, the CDR3 is TGTGCCACCAGCAGAGGCGGCCTAGCGGGGGGGCAAAATGAGCAGTTCTTC. This encodes CATSRGGLAGGQNEQFF. The rearrangement links TRBV15 to TRBJ2-1; 12 nucleotides align to TRBD2. From germline, CDR1 is LNHNV and CDR2 YYDKDF (reference sequence). The CDR3 has 17 residues. The V and J ends lost 1 base and 7 bases, in that order; junction bases with no gene match: 8.

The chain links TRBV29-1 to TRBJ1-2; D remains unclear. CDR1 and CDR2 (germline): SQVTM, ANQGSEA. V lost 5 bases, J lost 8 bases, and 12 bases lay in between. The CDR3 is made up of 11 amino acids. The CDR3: CSVLDQRGYTF. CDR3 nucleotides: TGCAGCGTTCTGGACCAGAGAGGCTACACCTTC.

DNA for the CDR3: TGTGCCAGCAGCTTGCACGGGACAAAGAACTATGGCTACACCTTC. It translates to CASSLHGTKNYGYTF. This rearrangement joins TRBV5-4 to TRBJ1-2, with D perhaps matching TRBD1 (6 bases). CDR3 length: 15 residues. V was cut by 1 base and J by 2 bases, with 12 bases left in between. Germline-derived CDR1 and CDR2 are SGHNT and YYREEE (reference sequence).

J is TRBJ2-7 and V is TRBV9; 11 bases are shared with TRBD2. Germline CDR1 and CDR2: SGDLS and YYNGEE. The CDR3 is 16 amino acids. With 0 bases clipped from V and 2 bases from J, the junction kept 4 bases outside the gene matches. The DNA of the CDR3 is TGTGCCAGCAGCGTAGGACTAGCGGGGTCCACCTACGAGCAGTACTTC. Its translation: CASSVGLAGSTYEQYF.

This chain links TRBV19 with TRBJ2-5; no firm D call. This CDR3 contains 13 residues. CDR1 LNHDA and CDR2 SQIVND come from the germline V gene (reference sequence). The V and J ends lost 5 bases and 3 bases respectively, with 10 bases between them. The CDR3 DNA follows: TGTGCCAGTAGTGGCAGCCCGAAAGAGACCCAGTACTTC. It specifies CASSGSPKETQYF. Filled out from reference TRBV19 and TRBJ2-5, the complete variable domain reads DGGITQSPKYLFRKEGQNVTLSCEQNLNHDAMYWYRQDPGQGLRLIYYSQIVNDFQKGDIAEGYSVSREKKESFPLTVTSAQKNPTAFYLCASSGSPKETQYFGPGTRLLVL.

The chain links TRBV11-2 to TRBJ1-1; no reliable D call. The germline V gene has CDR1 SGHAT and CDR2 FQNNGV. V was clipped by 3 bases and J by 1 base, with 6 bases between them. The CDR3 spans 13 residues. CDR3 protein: CASSLRSNTEAFF. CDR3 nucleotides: TGTGCCAGCAGCTTGAGGTCGAACACTGAAGCTTTCTTT.

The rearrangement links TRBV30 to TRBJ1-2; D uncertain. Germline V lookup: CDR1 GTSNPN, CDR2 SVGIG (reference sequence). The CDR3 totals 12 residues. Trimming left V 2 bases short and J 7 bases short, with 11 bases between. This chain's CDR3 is CAWSPYSSGYTF. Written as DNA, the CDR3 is TGTGCCTGGAGTCCCTACAGTTCTGGCTACACCTTC. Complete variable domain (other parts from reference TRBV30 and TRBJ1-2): SQTIHQWPATLVQPVGSPLSLECTVEGTSNPNLYWYRQAAGRGLQLLFYSVGIGQISSEVPQNLSASRPQDRQFILSSKKLLLSDSGFYLCAWSPYSSGYTFGSGTRLTVV.

The CDR3 nucleotides read TGTGCCAGCAGCCCGGGGGTTGTAGATACGCAGTATTTT. Its protein is CASSPGVVDTQYF. J is TRBJ2-3 and V is TRBV3-1; a weak D match, TRBD2 (6 bases). The ends were cut back, 4 bases at V and 5 bases at J, with 10 bases in the middle. This CDR3 has 13 residues. Germline values: CDR1 LGHDT, CDR2 YNNKEL (reference sequence).

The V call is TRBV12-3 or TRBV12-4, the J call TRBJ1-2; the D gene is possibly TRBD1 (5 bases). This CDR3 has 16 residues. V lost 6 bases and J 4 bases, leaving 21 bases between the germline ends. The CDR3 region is CASSGQVGGTVYGYTF. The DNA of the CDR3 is TGTGCCAGCAGCGGCCAAGTGGGGGGGACGGTCTATGGCTACACCTTC.